This T cell receptor (beta chain) emerged from a study of control samples from healthy donors and cancer patients (dated by TCRdb to 2020 to 2022). On this clone itself: Its target antigen remains unknown. Base qualities are not provided; no much larger clone lies one nucleotide away.

CDR3 length: 12 amino acids, cysteine to phenylalanine. Solely the CDR3 DNA is kept, with 36 bases framed from the first base. Based on the germline V gene, the CDR1 and CDR2 sequences are SNHLY and FYNNEI. V is shortened by 5 bases, J by 1 base, and the region joining them spans 5 bases. Libraries came from the immunoSEQ multiplex PCR assay. Entries here come from immuneACCESS through TCRdb and include only in-frame sequences with V and J called. Some clones fail to appear in such tables; in the studies checked, an unresolved V gene covers under half of the shortfall, and the cause of the remainder is unknown. This sample is represented by about 100,000 clones; over 80% of them were singletons. Roughly 18% of the sample rests with the top ten.

The TCR sequence derives from a man younger than 45 in good health. What was sequenced was blood. The sequence is built from TRBV2 and TRBJ1-2; confidence is insufficient to name the D gene. The DNA is TGTGCCAGCAGTCTCGGTAACTATGGCTACACCTTC. It translates to CASSLGNYGYTF.